Detailed here is one T cell receptor (beta chain). These data originate in a study of blood T cell repertoires in COVID-19. Assay used: immunoSEQ multiplex PCR; TCRdb lists only in-frame clones, some missing. The table lists some 150,000 clones, 65% to 90% of them singletons, with 9% to 13% in the top ten. Sequenced material: peripheral blood. This TCR came from a woman in her fifties or sixties with COVID-19, enrolled during active disease.

The DNA of the CDR3 is TGTGCCAGCAGCTCGGGACAGTCTTATGGGGTGCAGTACTTC. Translating gives CASSSGQSYGVQYF. The chain links TRBV5-4 to TRBJ2-7, with 7 bases fitting TRBD1. Germline V gene lookup returns CDR1 SGHNT and CDR2 YYREEE (reference sequence). This CDR3 has 14 residues. After removal of 3 bases from V and 9 bases from J, the junction contained 12 bases not matched to a gene.